These 27 T cell receptor beta chains came from one sample sequenced in a study of monozygotic twins with cystic fibrosis. Clones were sequenced by immunoSEQ multiplex PCR, and TCRdb holds only the in-frame ones, with some missing. The repertoire holds roughly 20,000 clones, with about 97% as singletons. Source material: blood. The receptors originated from a woman aged 25 to 39 with cystic fibrosis.

The rearrangement links TRBV7-2 to TRBJ2-7; D uncertain. The CDR3 is 12 amino acids. Trimming stripped 1 base from V and 5 bases from J, with 6 bases between. Germline lookup yields CDR1 SGHTA and CDR2 FQGNSA. DNA of the CDR3: TGTGCCAGCAGCTTAGAATGGAACGAGCAGTACTTC. Its protein is CASSLEWNEQYF.

This clone was picked up one time. The chain couples TRBV4-1 to TRBJ2-3; TRBD2 is a possible D gene (5 bases). V shed 1 base and J shed 0 bases, with 14 bases lying between them. In germline, CDR1 is MGHRA, CDR2 YSYEKL. This CDR3 is built from 17 residues. CDR3: CASSQVLTTVSTDTQYF. In DNA, the CDR3 is TGCGCCAGCAGCCAAGTGCTGACTACCGTAAGCACAGATACGCAGTATTTT.

This clone was seen only once. The V call is TRBV5-4, the J call TRBJ1-2; 10 bases fit TRBD1. The CDR3 consists of 16 residues. Losses at the gene ends were 3 bases for V and 0 bases for J; bases not matched to a gene: 5. The germline V gene has CDR1 SGHNT and CDR2 YYREEE (reference sequence). The DNA for the CDR3 is TGTGCCAGCAGCTCAAGACAGGGGGCTACTAACTATGGCTACACCTTC. Translating it yields CASSSRQGATNYGYTF.

This chain connects TRBV5-1 to TRBJ2-5; the match to TRBD2 covers 7 bases. Unmatched junction bases numbered 4, after V lost 0 bases and J lost 8 bases. Germline V CDR1 and CDR2: SGHRS, YFSETQ. CDR3 length equals 13 residues. CDR3 bases: TGCGCCAGCAGCTTGGCTGAGCGGGGAACCCAGTACTTC. This codes for CASSLAERGTQYF.

This CDR3 reads CASRRAGAHQPQHF. The DNA for the CDR3 is TGTGCCAGCAGGAGGGCAGGGGCCCATCAGCCCCAGCATTTT. The chain is built from TRBV28 and TRBJ1-5, with D perhaps TRBD1 (6 bases). CDR1 is MDHEN, CDR2 SYDVKM, per germline. Trimming removed 6 bases from V and 5 bases from J, with 14 bases in between. The length of the CDR3 is 14 residues.

This rearrangement joins TRBV4-2 to TRBJ2-7; TRBD2 aligns across 12 bases. CDR1 is LGHNA and CDR2 is YNFKEQ in the germline V gene. Trimming removed 0 bases from V and 3 bases from J; junction bases left unmatched: 12. This CDR3 contains 19 residues. The CDR3 sequence is CASSQEDPRLAGAIYEQYF. CDR3 nucleotides: TGTGCCAGCAGCCAAGAAGACCCCCGACTAGCGGGGGCAATCTACGAGCAGTACTTC.

The gene calls are TRBV15 and TRBJ2-7; the D call may be TRBD1 or TRBD2 (6 bases each). CDR1 and CDR2 from the germline V gene are LNHNV and YYDKDF (reference sequence). The CDR3 spans 17 residues. Trimming shortened V by 5 bases and J by 2 bases, and 22 bases separated the two germline ends. The CDR3 region is CATSLGTTWEETYEQYF. CDR3 DNA: TGTGCCACCAGCCTCGGGACAACATGGGAGGAGACCTACGAGCAGTACTTC.

The V and J genes are TRBV19 and TRBJ2-2, with a possible D match to TRBD1 (6 bases). The CDR3 spans 14 residues. Looked up from germline, CDR1 is LNHDA and CDR2 is SQIVND (reference sequence). The ends were cut back, 7 bases at V and 1 base at J, with 10 bases in the middle. The CDR3 nucleotides read TGTGCCAGTAACCCGACAGGGAACACCGGGGAGCTGTTTTTT. Translated: CASNPTGNTGELFF.

This clone was seen just once. The chain uses TRBV5-1 and TRBJ2-6; 12 bases map to TRBD1. This CDR3 spans 20 amino acids. Germline CDR1 SGHRS, CDR2 YFSETQ. With 4 bases clipped from V and 2 bases from J, the junction kept 13 bases outside the gene matches. CDR3 bases: TGCGCCAGCAGCCGGACGGGACAGGGGGCGGCTGGTGCTGGGGCCAACGTCCTGACTTTC. It encodes CASSRTGQGAAGAGANVLTF.

The chain is built from TRBV5-1 and TRBJ2-3, with 8 positions matching TRBD1. The junction had 4 bases not matched to a gene; V was cut back by 4 bases and J by 0 bases. Germline loops: CDR1 SGHRS, CDR2 YFSETQ. The CDR3 length is 15 residues. CDR3 amino acids: CASSRGTGSTDTQYF. The DNA for the CDR3 is TGCGCCAGCAGCCGGGGGACAGGAAGCACAGATACGCAGTATTTT.

The chain combines TRBV7-2 with TRBJ2-1; the D is unclear. Trimming took off 5 bases at V and 5 bases at J, with 7 bases between the two ends. The CDR3 length is 12 residues. Germline CDR1 SGHTA, CDR2 FQGNSA. The CDR3 here is CASSRRDNEQFF. The CDR3 DNA reads TGTGCCAGCAGCCGGAGAGACAATGAGCAGTTCTTC.

The CDR3 DNA follows: TGTGCCAGCATCCCCCGGGCTTCCCACCCGGCGAACACTGAAGCTTTCTTT. It yields the protein CASIPRASHPANTEAFF. V usage is TRBV6-7 and J usage is TRBJ1-1; D is undetermined. Being an ORF, TRBV6-7 has a function that is uncertain. Deletions cut 7 bases from V and 1 base from J, with 22 bases between. This CDR3 comprises 17 residues.

The chain combines TRBV4-3 with TRBJ2-1; a weak D match, TRBD2 (5 bases). The CDR3 covers 14 residues. The germline CDR1 and CDR2 sequences are LGHNA and YSLEER. V lost 4 bases to trimming and J lost 5 bases, with 12 bases between them. The CDR3 region is CASSPRAWNNEQFF. The CDR3 bases are TGCGCCAGCAGCCCGCGGGCCTGGAACAATGAGCAGTTCTTC.

This chain connects TRBV6-5 to TRBJ1-4; D is perhaps TRBD1 (5 bases). Germline V lookup: CDR1 MNHEY, CDR2 SVGAGI. CDR3 size: 13 residues. With 8 bases removed from V and 8 bases from J, the gap between germline ends came to 15 bases. This CDR3 is CASAIWGGEKLFF. In DNA, the CDR3 is TGTGCCAGCGCCATATGGGGGGGAGAAAAACTGTTTTTT.

This chain uses TRBV19 with TRBJ1-2; weak D call: TRBD1 (5 bases). This CDR3 region has 15 residues. The V gene's germline CDR1 is LNHDA and CDR2 SQIVND (reference sequence). V lost 1 base and J lost 2, with 11 bases in between. CDR3 sequence: CASSIAGTVNYGYTF. In DNA, the CDR3 is TGTGCCAGTAGTATAGCTGGGACCGTGAACTATGGCTACACCTTC.

The chain employs TRBV29-1 and TRBJ2-3, with D perhaps given as TRBD1 or TRBD2 (6 bases each). The germline V and J ends were trimmed by 7 bases and 4 bases, with 15 bases remaining between them. Germline V gene data show CDR1 as SQVTM and CDR2 as ANQGSEA. This CDR3 contains 13 residues. The DNA for the CDR3 is TGCAGCGCCTGGAGGGGGGCCGCAGATACGCAGTATTTT. It translates to CSAWRGAADTQYF.

This chain uses TRBV7-2 with TRBJ2-3, with D unclear. The CDR3 sequence is 12 residues long. Trimming took 5 bases from V and 3 from J, leaving 6 bases between them. Per germline, CDR1 SGHTA and CDR2 FQGNSA. This CDR3 reads CASSSMTDTQYF. DNA for the CDR3: TGTGCCAGCAGCAGTATGACAGATACGCAGTATTTT.

This chain joins TRBV5-5 and TRBJ1-2; a weak D match, TRBD1 (5 bases). This CDR3 comprises 15 residues. V lost 1 base and J 6 bases, leaving 16 bases between the germline ends. The germline V gene has CDR1 SGHKS and CDR2 YYEKEE (reference sequence). The CDR3 coding sequence is TGTGCCAGCAGCTTGTCGCAGGGCGCACCGAATGGCTACACCTTC. This codes for CASSLSQGAPNGYTF.

The chain uses TRBV4-3 and TRBJ1-4; unclear D gene. Germline V gene lookup returns CDR1 LGHNA and CDR2 YSLEER. Trimming removed 0 bases from V and 8 bases from J, with 13 bases in between. This CDR3 contains 15 residues. The CDR3 protein is CASSQDPGLFEKLFF. The CDR3 bases are TGCGCCAGCAGCCAAGATCCGGGCCTATTCGAAAAACTGTTTTTT.

On this clone itself: Given the absence of the conserved phenylalanine or tryptophan at the CDR3 end, a read error is likely. The CDR3 nucleotides read TGCGCCAGCAGCCCAGGGGCCAGGGGGCCCACTGAAGCTTTCCTT. The encoded protein is CASSPGARGPTEAFL. The chain combines TRBV4-1 with TRBJ1-1; 8 positions match TRBD1. The junction had 8 bases not matched to a gene; V was cut back by 4 bases and J by 4 bases. Germline loops: CDR1 MGHRA, CDR2 YSYEKL. The CDR3 is 15 residues long.

Written as DNA, the CDR3 is TGTGCCACCAGCAGAGACGACAAGGGGAACACTGAAGCTTTCTTT. Translating gives CATSRDDKGNTEAFF. V and J are TRBV15 and TRBJ1-1; no clear D gene. Germline values: CDR1 LNHNV, CDR2 YYDKDF (reference sequence). The CDR3 consists of 15 residues. V lost 0 bases and J 1 base, leaving 9 bases between the germline ends.

The chain recombines TRBV29-1 with TRBJ1-2, with D perhaps matching TRBD1 (6 bases). The V and J ends lost 2 bases and 8 bases respectively, with 12 bases between them. Germline loops: CDR1 SQVTM, CDR2 ANQGSEA. This CDR3 is built from 12 residues. Written as DNA, the CDR3 is TGCAGCGTTGAATCAGGGGCGGGAGGCTACACCTTC. Its translation: CSVESGAGGYTF.

This clone came up once. The V call is TRBV7-6, the J call TRBJ1-1; D unclear. V lost 0 bases, J lost 5 bases, and 10 bases lay in between. Germline CDR1 and CDR2: SGHVS and FNYEAQ. This CDR3 spans 14 amino acids. The CDR3 reads CASSLAETRTEAFF. The CDR3 nucleotides are TGTGCCAGCAGCTTAGCGGAGACGCGGACTGAAGCTTTCTTT.

This sequence joins TRBV2 and TRBJ2-3, with 13 nucleotides matching TRBD2. The V gene end was trimmed by 4 bases and the J gene end by 6 bases; junction bases not matched to a gene: 13. Germline CDR1 is SNHLY and CDR2 is FYNNEI. This CDR3 contains 18 residues. The CDR3 DNA reads TGTGCCAGCAGTGCCATCACGACTAGCGGGGGGCTCGGGGATACGCAGTATTTT. Residues: CASSAITTSGGLGDTQYF.

This clone is a singleton in its sample. The chain combines TRBV4-1 with TRBJ2-1, with 14 bases matching TRBD2. The germline V gene encodes CDR1 MGHRA and CDR2 YSYEKL. V was clipped by 4 bases and J by 0 bases; unmatched bases: 14. This CDR3 is built from 21 residues. The CDR3: CASSLQGGTSGGWSSYNEQFF. The CDR3 DNA reads as TGCGCCAGCAGCCTTCAAGGGGGGACTAGCGGGGGCTGGAGCTCCTACAATGAGCAGTTCTTC.

V usage is TRBV19 and J usage is TRBJ2-7; 7 bases are a match to TRBD1. The length of the CDR3 is 15 residues. V lost 6 bases to trimming and J lost 0 bases; unmatched junction nucleotides: 8. Germline V lookup: CDR1 LNHDA, CDR2 SQIVND (reference sequence). CDR3 sequence (DNA): TGTGCCAGTAGGACTCGGACAGGTTACTCCTACGAGCAGTACTTC. The encoded protein is CASRTRTGYSYEQYF.

The rearrangement links TRBV27 to TRBJ1-1, with 8 nucleotides matching TRBD1. CDR1 and CDR2 (germline): MNHEY, SMNVEV (reference sequence). This CDR3 spans 17 amino acids. The junction had 15 bases not matched to a gene; V was cut back by 4 bases and J by 5 bases. CDR3 loop: CASSYWAGGNFGTEAFF. The CDR3 region has the DNA TGTGCCAGCAGTTATTGGGCAGGGGGCAATTTTGGGACTGAAGCTTTCTTT.